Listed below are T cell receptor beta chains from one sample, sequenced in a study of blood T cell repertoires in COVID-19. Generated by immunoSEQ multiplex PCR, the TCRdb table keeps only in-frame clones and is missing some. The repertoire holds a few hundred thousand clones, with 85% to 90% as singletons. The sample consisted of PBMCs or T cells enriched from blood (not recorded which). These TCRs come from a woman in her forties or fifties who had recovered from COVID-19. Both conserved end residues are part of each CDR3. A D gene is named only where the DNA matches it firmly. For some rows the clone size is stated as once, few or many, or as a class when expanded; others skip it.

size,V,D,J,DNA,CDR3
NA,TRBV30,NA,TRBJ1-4,TGTGCCTGGAGTGCGACAGAATCAGGTGAAAAACTGTTTTTT,CAWSATESGEKLFF
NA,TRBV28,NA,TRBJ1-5,TGTGCCAGCAGTTCATCTCTAGGAGGGTATAGCAATCAGCCCCAGCATTTT,CASSSSLGGYSNQPQHF
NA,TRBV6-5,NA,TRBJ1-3,TGTGCCAGCAGTTACTCGAATTTGCGTAACACCATATATTTT,CASSYSNLRNTIYF
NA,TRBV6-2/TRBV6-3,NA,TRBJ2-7,TGTGCCAGCAGTTACGCCCTAGGGGTTTCCGCCTCCTACGAGCAGTACTTC,CASSYALGVSASYEQYF
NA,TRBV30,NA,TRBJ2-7,TGTGCCTGGAGTGCACAGAACTACGAGCAGTACTTC,CAWSAQNYEQYF
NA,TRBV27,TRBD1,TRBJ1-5,TGTGCCAGCAGCTACAGGGGGGTTAGCAATCAGCCCCAGCATTTT,CASSYRGVSNQPQHF
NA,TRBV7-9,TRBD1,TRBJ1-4,TGTGCCAGCAGCTTACCGACAGGGACTAATGAAAAACTGTTTTTT,CASSLPTGTNEKLFF
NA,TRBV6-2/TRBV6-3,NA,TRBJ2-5,TGTGCCAGCAGTTCGTTGACACCTTCCAAGAAGACCCAGTACTTC,CASSSLTPSKKTQYF
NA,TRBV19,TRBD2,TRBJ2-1,TGTGCCACAACTAGCGGGTTCGGTGAGCAGTTCTTC,CATTSGFGEQFF
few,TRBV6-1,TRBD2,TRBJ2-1,TGTGCCAGCAGTGAACTAGCGGGGGGGCCCAATGAGCAGTTCTTC,CASSELAGGPNEQFF
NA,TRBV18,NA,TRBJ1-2,TGTGCCAGCTCACCAACTACGACAGACCCCTATGGCTACACCTTC,CASSPTTTDPYGYTF
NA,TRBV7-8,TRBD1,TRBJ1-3,TGTGCCAGCAGCTTTGCGAGCCTGACAGGGGGAAGGACGAACACCATATATTTT,CASSFASLTGGRTNTIYF
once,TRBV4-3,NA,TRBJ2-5,TGCGCCAGCAGCCAAGATAGGCCCTCGACCGTCCCGGAGGCCCAGTACTTC,CASSQDRPSTVPEAQYF
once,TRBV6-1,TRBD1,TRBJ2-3,TGTGCCAGCAGTGAAGCATTGACAGGGTGGGAGTATTTT,CASSEALTGWEYF
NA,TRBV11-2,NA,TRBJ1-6,TGTGCCAGCAGCTTAGTTACAGGGCATTCACCCCTCCACTTT,CASSLVTGHSPLHF
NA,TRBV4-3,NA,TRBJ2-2,TGCGCCAGCAGCCAAGCGGGGGAGATCGGGGAGCTGTTTTTT,CASSQAGEIGELFF
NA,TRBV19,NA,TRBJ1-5,TGTGCCAGTAGTAGGCAGGGAATACATCAGCCCCAGCATTTT,CASSRQGIHQPQHF
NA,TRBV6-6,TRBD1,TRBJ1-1,TGTGCCAGTTTGGGTGACAGGGGAGCTGAAGCTTTCTTT,CASLGDRGAEAFF
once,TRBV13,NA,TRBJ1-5,TGTGCCAGCAGCTTAGGCTCTTATCAGCCCCAGCATTTT,CASSLGSYQPQHF
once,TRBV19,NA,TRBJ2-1,TGTGCCAGTAGTTTCAGTCTCAATGAGCAGTTCTTC,CASSFSLNEQFF
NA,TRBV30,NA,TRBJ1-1,TGTGCCTGGAGTGTTCGGAGGGGTGAAGCTTTCTTT,CAWSVRRGEAFF
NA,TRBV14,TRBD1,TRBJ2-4,TGTGCCAGCAGCAAAGGGACAGAGCTAGCCAAAAACATTCAGTACTTC,CASSKGTELAKNIQYF
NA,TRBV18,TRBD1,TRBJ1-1,TGTGCCAGCTCGCCTCCCGGACAGGGGGATGTGAACACTGAAGCTTTCTTT,CASSPPGQGDVNTEAFF
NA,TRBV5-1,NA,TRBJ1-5,TGCGCCAGCAGCTTGGAGGGGCAGGTTCATCAGCCCCAGCATTTT,CASSLEGQVHQPQHF
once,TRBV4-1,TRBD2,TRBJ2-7,TGCGCCAGCAGCCAAGATTCTCGGGGGGGTATCGAGCAGTACTTC,CASSQDSRGGIEQYF
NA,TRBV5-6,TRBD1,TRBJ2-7,TGTGCCAGCAGCAAACCCCCCGGGACAGGCCGGACCTACGAGCAGTACTTC,CASSKPPGTGRTYEQYF
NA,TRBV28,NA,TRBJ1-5,TGTGCCAGCAGTCCTCGGAGAAGGCATCAGCCCCAGCATTTT,CASSPRRRHQPQHF
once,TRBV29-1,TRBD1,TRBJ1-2,TGCAGCGTTGCACAGGGGCTCTATGGCTACACCTTC,CSVAQGLYGYTF
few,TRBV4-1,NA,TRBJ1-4,TGCGCCAGCAGCCACGTGCGACAGGTTAACGAAAAACTGTTTTTT,CASSHVRQVNEKLFF
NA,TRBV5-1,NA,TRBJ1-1,TGCGCCAGCAGCTTGGGCGGGGTCAACACTGAAGCTTTCTTT,CASSLGGVNTEAFF
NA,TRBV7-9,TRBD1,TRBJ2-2,TGTGCCAGCAACCCTCCAGGGACAGCGGCCGGGGAGCTGTTTTTT,CASNPPGTAAGELFF
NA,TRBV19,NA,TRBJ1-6,TGTGCCACCTCTCGAAGGGGTTCACCCCTCCACTTT,CATSRRGSPLHF
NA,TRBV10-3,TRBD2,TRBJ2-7,TGTGCCATCAGTACTAGCGGGGGACTACCCTACGAGCAGTACTTC,CAISTSGGLPYEQYF
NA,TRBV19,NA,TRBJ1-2,TGTGCCAGTAGTATGTGGGGCGGTAACTATGGCTACACCTTC,CASSMWGGNYGYTF
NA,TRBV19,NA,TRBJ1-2,TGTGCCAGTAGGACCCTTGGGGGCAACTATGGCTACACCTTC,CASRTLGGNYGYTF
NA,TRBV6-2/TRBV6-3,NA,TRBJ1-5,TGTGCCAGCAGTTACAGACGGGGGGTTGGTCAGCCCCAGCATTTT,CASSYRRGVGQPQHF
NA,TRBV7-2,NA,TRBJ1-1,TGTGCCAGCAGCCTACTAACGCGGACTGAAGCTTTCTTT,CASSLLTRTEAFF
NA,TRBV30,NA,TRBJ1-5,TGTGCCTGGAGTGTAAGGTTATCAGGGGGCAATCAGCCCCAGCATTTT,CAWSVRLSGGNQPQHF
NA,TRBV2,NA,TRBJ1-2,TGTGCCAGCAGTGCCGCGAGGTCGGGCTACACCTTC,CASSAARSGYTF
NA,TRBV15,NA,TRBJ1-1,TGTGCCACCAGCAGGGGGCACGCGCCTGAAGCTTTCTTT,CATSRGHAPEAFF
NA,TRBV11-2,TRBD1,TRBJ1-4,TGTGCCAGCAGCTTCGGAGGGGGCCGGGAAAAACTGTTTTTT,CASSFGGGREKLFF
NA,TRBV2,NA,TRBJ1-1,TGTGCCAGCAGCCTATCCCCTACCATGAACACTGAAGCTTTCTTT,CASSLSPTMNTEAFF
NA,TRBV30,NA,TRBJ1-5,TGTGCCTGGAGTGTACGAGCGGCAGGGGAACAGCCCCAGCATTTT,CAWSVRAAGEQPQHF
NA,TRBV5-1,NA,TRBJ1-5,TGCGCCAGCAGCCCGATGAGCGGGAGCAATCAGCCCCAGCATTTT,CASSPMSGSNQPQHF
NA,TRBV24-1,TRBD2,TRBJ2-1,TGTGCCACCAGTGATCGAAGACTAGCAGGCGAGCAGTTCTTC,CATSDRRLAGEQFF
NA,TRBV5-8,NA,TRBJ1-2,TGTGCCAGCAGCTTGGGGCAGGGCGATGGCTACACCTTC,CASSLGQGDGYTF
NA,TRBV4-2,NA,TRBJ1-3,TGTGCCAGCAGCCAAGACACTTTCTCTGGAAACACCATATATTTT,CASSQDTFSGNTIYF
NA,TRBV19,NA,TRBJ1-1,TGTGCCAGTAGTTCCGCCGGGGTTCTAGGAGCTTTCTTT,CASSSAGVLGAFF
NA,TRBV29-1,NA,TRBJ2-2,TGCAGCGTTGAATTGGGGTTTGGGACAAGGGGGACCGGGGAGCTGTTTTTT,CSVELGFGTRGTGELFF
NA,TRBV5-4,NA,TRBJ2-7,TGTGCCAGCAGTTTGGGCAGTCCAAGGAGCTCCTACGAGCAGTACTTC,CASSLGSPRSSYEQYF
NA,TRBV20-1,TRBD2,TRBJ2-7,TGCAGTGCTAGTGGCCAGCGGGGTTGGGAGCAGTACTTC,CSASGQRGWEQYF
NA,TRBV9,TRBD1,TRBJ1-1,TGTGCCAGCAGGGCAGGGGGCATCGGAAACACTGAAGCTTTCTTT,CASRAGGIGNTEAFF
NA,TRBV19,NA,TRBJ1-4,TGTGCCACCGAGGGAAAACTGTTTTTT,CATEGKLFF
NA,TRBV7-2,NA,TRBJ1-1,TGTGCCAGCAGCTTAAGGGAGATAGGCACTGAAGCTTTCTTT,CASSLREIGTEAFF
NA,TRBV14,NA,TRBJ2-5,TGTGCCAGCAGCCCTTCGTGGCATACCCAGTACTTC,CASSPSWHTQYF
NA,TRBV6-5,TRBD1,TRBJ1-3,TGTGCCAGCAGTACCCAGGGGGGAGGAGGTGACACCATATATTTT,CASSTQGGGGDTIYF
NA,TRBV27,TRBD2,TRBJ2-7,TGTGCCAGCATAGGAACTAGCGGGGGGGAAAAAGTAACCTACGAGCAGTACTTC,CASIGTSGGEKVTYEQYF